These T cell receptor beta chains were read from a single sample in a study of shared clonotypes between healthy human individuals. Generated by immunoSEQ multiplex PCR, the TCRdb table keeps only in-frame clones and is missing some. The sample includes around 2,000,000 clones, about 95% seen only once; the top ten take 0.1% to 0.15%. Sequencing used naive CD4+ T cells sorted from blood. Source of these receptors: a man aged 18 to 35 in good health. Both conserved end residues are part of each CDR3.

V gene,J gene,CDR3 protein
TRBV5-1,TRBJ2-7,CASSSGQGIYEQYF
TRBV10-3,TRBJ1-6,CAMNREENSPLHF
TRBV6-5,TRBJ1-1,CASHREVNTEAFF
TRBV5-4,TRBJ2-5,CASSFWTVETQYF
TRBV28,TRBJ1-3,CASSSGSPFSSGNTIYF
TRBV29-1,TRBJ1-2,CSVEGTSRGGDGYTF
TRBV6-1,TRBJ1-4,CASSLLSWQGEKLFF
TRBV6-6,TRBJ2-7,CASSYFAGLSSYEQYF
TRBV19,TRBJ1-1,CASSIAAEMNTEAFF
TRBV4-3,TRBJ2-3,CASSQEGASTDTQYF
TRBV4-1,TRBJ1-5,CASSQAVLTVSNQPQHF
TRBV5-1,TRBJ1-2,CASSLTSYGYTF
TRBV27,TRBJ1-1,CASSPRLNMNTEAFF
TRBV21-1,TRBJ1-1,CASSKSLGRRSTEAFF
TRBV30,TRBJ2-3,CAWSVDLAEGDTQYF